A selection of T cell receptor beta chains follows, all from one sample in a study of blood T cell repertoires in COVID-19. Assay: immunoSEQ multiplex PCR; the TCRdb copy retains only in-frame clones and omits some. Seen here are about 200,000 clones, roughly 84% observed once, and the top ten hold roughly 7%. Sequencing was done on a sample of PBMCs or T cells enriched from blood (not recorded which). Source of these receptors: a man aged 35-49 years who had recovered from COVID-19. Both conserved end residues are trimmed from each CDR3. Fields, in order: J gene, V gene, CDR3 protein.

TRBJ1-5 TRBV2 ASMSGYNQPQH
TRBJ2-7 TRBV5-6 ASRPTGRGTYEQY
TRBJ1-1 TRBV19 ASTPTPGGMNTEAF
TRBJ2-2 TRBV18 ASSPTGLAGGRTGELF
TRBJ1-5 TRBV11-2 ASSLDWQAQPQH
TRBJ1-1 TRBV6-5 ASRGSYRSNTEAF
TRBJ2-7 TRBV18 ASSPGQAILNEQY
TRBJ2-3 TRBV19 ANSAPGVTDTQY
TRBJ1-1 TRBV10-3 AISDGTRNTEAF
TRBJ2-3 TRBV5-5 ASSLEDTSTDTQY
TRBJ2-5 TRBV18 ASSPLPGQGGETQY
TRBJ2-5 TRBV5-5 ASSRGGGTQETQY
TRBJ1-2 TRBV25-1 ASSGGTVYGYT
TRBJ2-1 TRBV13 ASSSRDRGYNEQF
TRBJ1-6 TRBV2 ASSGDVDSSPLH
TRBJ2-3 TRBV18 ASSPGRGTDTQY
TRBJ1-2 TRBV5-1 ASSLSISPGGYGYT
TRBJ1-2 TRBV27 ASRGLGQGARASGYT
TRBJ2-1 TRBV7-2 ASSSLDRGAGFKF
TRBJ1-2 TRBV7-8 ASSLEVVVSGRHDYGYT
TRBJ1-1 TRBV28 ASSLGAGGTEAF
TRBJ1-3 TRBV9 ASSVRGGEQWNTIY
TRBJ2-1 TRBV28 ASSIPPGQGRGEQF
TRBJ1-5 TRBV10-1 ASSTGVNQPQH
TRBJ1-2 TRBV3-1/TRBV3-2 ASSPDRGGGYT
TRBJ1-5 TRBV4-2 ASSQDLGGSQPQH
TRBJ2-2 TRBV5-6 ASSSQGALIPGELF
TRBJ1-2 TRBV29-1 SATVGDSNYGYT